This paragraph covers one T cell receptor beta chain sequence. Its cognate antigen is unknown. TCRdb keeps only in-frame clones here, not all; method: immunoSEQ multiplex PCR. The sample has under 200,000 clones; 84% are singletons. This CDR3 comprises 15 residues. The trim removed 5 bases at V and 7 bases at J, leaving 8 bases unmatched. Germline assignment: CDR1 SGHVS and CDR2 FQNEAQ. The data were taken from a study of cytotoxic CD8 clonotypes in ibrutinib-treated CLL. At the level of the study: Within the patient group, under 12 were relapsed/refractory and approximately 15 treatment-naive, and about 17 were IGHV unmutated. Findings of the study overall: Rare overall, public clonotypes shrank or held steady under therapy. Clonality was higher at ibrutinib response and returned toward baseline at progression. Clonality measured at baseline exceeded age-matched healthy donors, tracking circulating CD8+ T-cell counts.

V gene TRBV7-8 combines with J gene TRBJ1-4, with 9 bases matching TRBD1. The source is a human donor with chronic lymphocytic leukemia. The input for sequencing was PBMCs, taken after 24 months of ibrutinib treatment. CDR3: CASSRQGEFGEKLFF. DNA for the CDR3: TGTGCCAGCAGCAGACAGGGGGAGTTTGGTGAAAAACTGTTTTTT.